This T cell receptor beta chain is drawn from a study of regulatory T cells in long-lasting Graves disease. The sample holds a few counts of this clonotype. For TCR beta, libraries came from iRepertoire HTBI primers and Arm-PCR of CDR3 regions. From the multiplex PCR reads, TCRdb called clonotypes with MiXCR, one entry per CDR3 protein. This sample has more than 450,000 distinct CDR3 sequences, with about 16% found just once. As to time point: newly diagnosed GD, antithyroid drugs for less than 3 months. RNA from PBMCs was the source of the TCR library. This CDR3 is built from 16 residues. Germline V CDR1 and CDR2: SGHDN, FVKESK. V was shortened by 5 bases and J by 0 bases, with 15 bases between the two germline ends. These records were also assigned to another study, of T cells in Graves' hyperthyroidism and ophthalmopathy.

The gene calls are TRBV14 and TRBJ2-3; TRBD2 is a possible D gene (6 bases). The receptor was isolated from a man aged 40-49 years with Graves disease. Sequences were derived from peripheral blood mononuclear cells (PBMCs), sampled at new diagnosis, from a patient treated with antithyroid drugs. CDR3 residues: CASSALLAPSTDTQYF. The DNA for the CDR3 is TGTGCCAGCAGCGCACTCCTAGCGCCTAGCACAGATACGCAGTATTTT.